The rows below give T cell receptor beta chains drawn from one sample of a study of blood T cell repertoires in COVID-19. Clones were read by immunoSEQ multiplex PCR, and TCRdb kept only the in-frame ones, dropping some. Found here are 90,000 to 120,000 clones, about 89% of them singletons; the top ten hold 4.9%. The sequenced sample was peripheral blood. The source of these receptors is a man between 40 and 49 years old with active or convalescent COVID-19. Both conserved end residues are part of each CDR3. D genes are given only for firm matches. Clone size is given for some rows only: seen once, a few or many times, or a class if the clone is expanded.

D | J | V | size | CDR3 | DNA
NA | TRBJ1-2 | TRBV6-4 | NA | CASSPGYGYTF | TGTGCCAGCAGTCCGGGGTATGGCTACACCTTC
NA | TRBJ1-1 | TRBV7-2 | NA | CASSLAGTLNTEAFF | TGTGCCAGCAGCTTAGCTGGGACATTGAACACTGAAGCTTTCTTT
NA | TRBJ1-2 | TRBV2 | NA | CASIRQGGGYTF | TGTGCCAGCATACGTCAGGGTGGCGGCTACACCTTC
NA | TRBJ2-1 | TRBV15 | NA | CATSRRDTYNEQFF | TGTGCCACCAGCAGACGGGATACATACAATGAGCAGTTCTTC
NA | TRBJ2-6 | TRBV2 | once | CASSSDSSGANVLTF | TGTGCCAGCAGCTCCGACAGCTCTGGGGCCAACGTCCTGACTTTC
NA | TRBJ1-4 | TRBV4-1 | NA | CASSQAGVREEKLFF | TGCGCCAGCAGCCAAGCTGGAGTCAGGGAAGAAAAACTGTTTTTT
TRBD1 | TRBJ1-4 | TRBV6-5 | NA | CASGDSGQGGEKLFF | TGTGCCAGCGGTGACTCGGGACAGGGTGGTGAAAAACTGTTTTTT
TRBD1 | TRBJ1-4 | TRBV11-2 | few | CASSLGTGFEKLFF | TGTGCCAGCAGCTTGGGGACAGGGTTCGAAAAACTGTTTTTT
NA | TRBJ2-3 | TRBV19 | NA | CASSIDRRERVITDTQYF | TGTGCCAGTAGTATAGATCGGCGGGAAAGAGTGATCACAGATACGCAGTATTTT
NA | TRBJ1-5 | TRBV21-1 | NA | CASSKGGQGDNQPQHF | TGTGCCAGCAGCAAAGGGGGACAGGGAGACAATCAGCCCCAGCATTTT
NA | TRBJ2-2 | TRBV7-9 | few | CASSWGSGDTGELFF | TGTGCCAGCAGCTGGGGTTCGGGGGACACCGGGGAGCTGTTTTTT
NA | TRBJ1-1 | TRBV19 | NA | CASRSRSGRMNTEAFF | TGTGCCAGTCGCAGTCGCTCAGGGCGCATGAACACTGAAGCTTTCTTT
TRBD2 | TRBJ2-7 | TRBV4-1 | once | CASRVAGGTYEQYF | TGCGCCAGCAGGGTAGCGGGAGGAACTTACGAGCAGTACTTC
NA | TRBJ2-7 | TRBV11-2 | NA | CASSLEGSGLYEQYF | TGTGCCAGCAGCTTAGAAGGGAGTGGGCTCTACGAGCAGTACTTC
NA | TRBJ1-2 | TRBV5-8 | NA | CASSLDHSLYGYTF | TGTGCCAGCAGCTTGGATCACAGCCTCTATGGCTACACCTTC
NA | TRBJ2-1 | TRBV7-2 | NA | CASSLTQGNNEQFF | TGTGCCAGCAGCTTGACCCAGGGGAACAATGAGCAGTTCTTC